These T cell receptor beta chains were read from a single sample in a study of blood T cell repertoires in COVID-19. Measured with immunoSEQ multiplex PCR; TCRdb has only the in-frame clones, and not every one. The sample holds hundreds of thousands of clones, 70% to 90% seen once. Material: PBMCs or T cells enriched from blood (not recorded which). These TCRs come from a woman aged 45-65 years with acute COVID-19. CDR3s include the opening cysteine and the closing phenylalanine or tryptophan. D genes are given only for firm matches. Size is stated for part of the rows, as once, few or many counts, or as a class when the clone is expanded.

V: TRBV7-2; D: NA; size: NA; J: TRBJ2-2; DNA: TGTGCCAGCAGCTTAAGAAGGGGCGTGGACACCGGGGAGCTGTTTTTT; CDR3: CASSLRRGVDTGELFF
V: TRBV9; D: TRBD1; size: NA; J: TRBJ1-5; DNA: TGTGCCAGCAGTCAGACAGGGAGCAATCAGCCCCAGCATTTT; CDR3: CASSQTGSNQPQHF
V: TRBV7-2; D: TRBD1; size: NA; J: TRBJ1-6; DNA: TGTGCCAGCAGCCTAACCGGGACAGAAAATTCACCCCTCCACTTT; CDR3: CASSLTGTENSPLHF
V: TRBV7-3; D: NA; size: once; J: TRBJ1-1; DNA: TGTGCCAGCAGCTTAATGGCAGGGGCAAACACTGAAGCTTTCTTT; CDR3: CASSLMAGANTEAFF
V: TRBV27; D: TRBD1; size: NA; J: TRBJ1-1; DNA: TGTGCCAGCAGTTTAGTGGCAGGGGGCGTTACTGAAGCTTTCTTT; CDR3: CASSLVAGGVTEAFF
V: TRBV6-5; D: NA; size: NA; J: TRBJ1-1; DNA: TGTGCCAGCAGTTACTCGAGCCTCTCGAACACTGAAGCTTTCTTT; CDR3: CASSYSSLSNTEAFF
V: TRBV19; D: NA; size: NA; J: TRBJ1-1; DNA: TGTGCCAGTAGTATTGGGGGGGTTACTGAAGCTTTCTTT; CDR3: CASSIGGVTEAFF
V: TRBV5-8; D: TRBD1; size: once; J: TRBJ1-2; DNA: TGTGCCAGCAGCTTACGGACAGGGGAGAGGGATGGCTACACCTTC; CDR3: CASSLRTGERDGYTF
V: TRBV5-4; D: NA; size: NA; J: TRBJ1-6; DNA: TGTGCCAGCAGCCCATTCGGACGGGGGGATTCACCCCTCCACTTT; CDR3: CASSPFGRGDSPLHF
V: TRBV18; D: NA; size: NA; J: TRBJ1-5; DNA: TGTGCCAGCTCACCAGGGGAGGGCAATCAGCCCCAGCATTTT; CDR3: CASSPGEGNQPQHF
V: TRBV5-1; D: NA; size: NA; J: TRBJ2-5; DNA: TGCGCCAGCAGCTTACTAGTAGAAGAGACCCAGTACTTC; CDR3: CASSLLVEETQYF
V: TRBV6-2/TRBV6-3; D: TRBD2; size: NA; J: TRBJ2-3; DNA: TGTGCCAGCAGCGTACCGGGACTAGCAGCAGATACGCAGTATTTT; CDR3: CASSVPGLAADTQYF
V: TRBV19; D: NA; size: NA; J: TRBJ2-7; DNA: TGTGCCAGTAGTTCCTCGGGCGGGGCCCCCTACGAGCAGTACTTC; CDR3: CASSSSGGAPYEQYF
V: TRBV6-2/TRBV6-3; D: TRBD2; size: NA; J: TRBJ2-5; DNA: TGTGCCAGCAGTTACCCATCAAGTTCTAGCGGGGGGCGGGAGACCCAGTACTTC; CDR3: CASSYPSSSSGGRETQYF
V: TRBV2; D: TRBD1; size: NA; J: TRBJ1-1; DNA: TGTGCCAGCAGTGAAACCCGAGGAAGGGACAGTGAAGCTTTCTTT; CDR3: CASSETRGRDSEAFF
V: TRBV5-1; D: NA; size: NA; J: TRBJ1-3; DNA: TGCGCCAGCAGCCTAGGCAGGGTTGCTGGAAACACCATATATTTT; CDR3: CASSLGRVAGNTIYF
V: TRBV6-5; D: TRBD1; size: once; J: TRBJ1-1; DNA: TGTGCCAGCAGTTACGGGGGACAGGGGAAGACTGAAGCTTTCTTT; CDR3: CASSYGGQGKTEAFF
V: TRBV9; D: NA; size: NA; J: TRBJ1-2; DNA: TGTGCCAGCAGCCCCAGTCCGGAGAACTATGGCTACACCTTC; CDR3: CASSPSPENYGYTF